This TCR beta chain was sequenced in a study of T cells in Graves' hyperthyroidism and ophthalmopathy. Study-level results: Onset of ophthalmopathy came a median approximately 6 months after the model predicted it. Ophthalmopathy was distinguished from stable hyperthyroidism by 13 V-J signatures.

Researchers took RNA transcripts and amplified the TCR beta CDR3 regions from them. A first-round RT-PCR of the TCR CDR3 used the HTBI primer set. TCRdb used MiXCR to reprocess the multiplex PCR reads, holding one entry per CDR3 protein. The sample lists about 400,000 distinct CDR3 sequences; around a sixth were seen once. This CDR3 has 15 residues. Losses at the gene ends were 6 bases for V and 4 bases for J; bases not matched to a gene: 9. Per germline, CDR1 SGHTA and CDR2 FQGNSA. This clonotype was found many times. Its target is not known. The specimen sequenced was blood. The chain combines TRBV7-2 with TRBJ2-3, with 8 bases aligning to TRBD2. This clonotype was sampled from a young woman with Graves' hyperthyroidism. The CDR3 DNA sequence: TGTGCCAGCAGTTGGACTAGCTCGGGCGCAGATACGCAGTATTTT. This sequence encodes CASSWTSSGADTQYF.